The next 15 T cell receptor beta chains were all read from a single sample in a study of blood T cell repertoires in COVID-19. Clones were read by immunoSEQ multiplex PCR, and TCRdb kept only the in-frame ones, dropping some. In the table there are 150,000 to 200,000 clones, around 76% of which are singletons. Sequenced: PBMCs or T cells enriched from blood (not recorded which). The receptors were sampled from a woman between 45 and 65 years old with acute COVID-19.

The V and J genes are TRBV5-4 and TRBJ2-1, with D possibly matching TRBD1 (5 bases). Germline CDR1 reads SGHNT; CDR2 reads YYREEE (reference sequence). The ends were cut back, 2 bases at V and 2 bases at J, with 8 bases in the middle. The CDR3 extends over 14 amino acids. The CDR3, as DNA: TGTGCCAGCAGCTTTTGGGGCCCCTACAATGAGCAGTTCTTC. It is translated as CASSFWGPYNEQFF.

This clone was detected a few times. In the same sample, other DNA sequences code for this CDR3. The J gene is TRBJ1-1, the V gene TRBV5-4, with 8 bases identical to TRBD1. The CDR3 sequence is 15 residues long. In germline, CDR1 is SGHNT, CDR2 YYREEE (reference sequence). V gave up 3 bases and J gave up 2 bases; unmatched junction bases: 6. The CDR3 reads CASSSQGVLNTEAFF. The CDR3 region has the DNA TGTGCCAGCAGCTCACAGGGGGTACTCAACACTGAAGCTTTCTTT.

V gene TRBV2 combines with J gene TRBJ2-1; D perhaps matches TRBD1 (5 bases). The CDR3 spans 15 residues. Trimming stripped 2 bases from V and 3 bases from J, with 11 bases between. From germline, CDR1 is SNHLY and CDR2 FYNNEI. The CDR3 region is CASSESQGYYNEQFF. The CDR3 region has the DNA TGTGCCAGCAGTGAATCCCAGGGTTACTACAATGAGCAGTTCTTC.

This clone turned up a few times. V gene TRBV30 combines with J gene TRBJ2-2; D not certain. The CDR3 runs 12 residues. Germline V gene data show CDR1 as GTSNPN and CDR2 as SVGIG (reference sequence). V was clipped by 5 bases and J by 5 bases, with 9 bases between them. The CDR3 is CAWASYTGELFF. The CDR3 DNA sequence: TGTGCCTGGGCCTCCTATACCGGGGAGCTGTTTTTT.

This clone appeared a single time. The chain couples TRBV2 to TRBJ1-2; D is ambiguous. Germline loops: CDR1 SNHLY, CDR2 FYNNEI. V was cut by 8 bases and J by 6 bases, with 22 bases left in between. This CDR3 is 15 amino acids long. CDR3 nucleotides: TGTGCCAGCGAGGTACGGCGGCAGTTTGCAGATGGCTACACCTTC. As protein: CASEVRRQFADGYTF.

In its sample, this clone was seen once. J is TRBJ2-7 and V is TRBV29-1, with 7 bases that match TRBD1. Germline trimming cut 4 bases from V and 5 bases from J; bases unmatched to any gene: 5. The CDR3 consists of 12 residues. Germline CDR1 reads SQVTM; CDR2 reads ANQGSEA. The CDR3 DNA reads TGCAGCGTTGGTACAGGGGTAGACGAGCAGTACGTC. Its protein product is CSVGTGVDEQYV.

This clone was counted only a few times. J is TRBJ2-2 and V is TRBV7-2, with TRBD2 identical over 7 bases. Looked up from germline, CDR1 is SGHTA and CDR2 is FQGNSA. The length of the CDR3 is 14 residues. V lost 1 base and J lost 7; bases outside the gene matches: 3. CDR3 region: CASSLVGRVGELFF. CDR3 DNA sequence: TGTGCCAGCAGCTTAGTGGGGAGGGTCGGGGAGCTGTTTTTT. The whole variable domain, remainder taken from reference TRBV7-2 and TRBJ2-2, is GAGVSQSPSNKVTEKGKDVELRCDPISGHTALYWYRQSLGQGLEFLIYFQGNSAPDKSGLPSDRFSAERTGGSVSTLTIQRTQQEDSAVYLCASSLVGRVGELFFGEGSRLTVL.

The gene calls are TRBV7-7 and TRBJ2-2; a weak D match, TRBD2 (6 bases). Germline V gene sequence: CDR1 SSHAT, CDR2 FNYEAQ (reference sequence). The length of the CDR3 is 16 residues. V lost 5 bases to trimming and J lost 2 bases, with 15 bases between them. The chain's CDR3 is CASSPGRGLNTGELFF. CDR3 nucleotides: TGTGCCAGCAGCCCGGGTCGGGGACTCAACACCGGGGAGCTGTTTTTT. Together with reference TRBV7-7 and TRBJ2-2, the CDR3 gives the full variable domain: GAGVSQSPRYKVTKRGQDVTLRCDPISSHATLYWYQQALGQGPEFLTYFNYEAQPDKSGLPSDRFSAERPEGSISTLTIQRTEQRDSAMYRCASSPGRGLNTGELFFGEGSRLTVL.

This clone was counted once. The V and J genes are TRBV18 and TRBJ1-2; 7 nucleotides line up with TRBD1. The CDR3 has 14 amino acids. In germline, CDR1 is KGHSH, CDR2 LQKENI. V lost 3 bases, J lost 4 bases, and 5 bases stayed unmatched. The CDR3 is CASSPGQDLYGYTF. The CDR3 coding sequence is TGTGCCAGCTCACCCGGACAGGACCTCTATGGCTACACCTTC.

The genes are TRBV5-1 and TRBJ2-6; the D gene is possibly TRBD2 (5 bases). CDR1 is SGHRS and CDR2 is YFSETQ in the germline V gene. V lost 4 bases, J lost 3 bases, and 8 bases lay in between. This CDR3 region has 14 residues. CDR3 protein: CASSEGGGANVLTF. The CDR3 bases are TGCGCCAGCAGCGAAGGAGGTGGGGCCAACGTCCTGACTTTC.

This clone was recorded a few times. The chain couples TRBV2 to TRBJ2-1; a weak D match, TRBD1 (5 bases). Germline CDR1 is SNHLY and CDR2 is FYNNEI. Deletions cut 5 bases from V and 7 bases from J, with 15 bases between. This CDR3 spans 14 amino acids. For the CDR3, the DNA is TGTGCCAGCAGTAGGAACGGGCCAGGGAATGAGCAGTTCTTC. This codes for CASSRNGPGNEQFF.

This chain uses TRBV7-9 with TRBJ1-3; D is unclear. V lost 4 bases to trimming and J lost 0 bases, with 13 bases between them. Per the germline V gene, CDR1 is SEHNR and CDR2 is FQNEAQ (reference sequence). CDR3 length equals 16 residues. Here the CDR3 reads CASSSQPADSGNTIYF. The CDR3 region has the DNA TGTGCCAGCAGCTCCCAACCAGCGGACTCTGGAAACACCATATATTTT.

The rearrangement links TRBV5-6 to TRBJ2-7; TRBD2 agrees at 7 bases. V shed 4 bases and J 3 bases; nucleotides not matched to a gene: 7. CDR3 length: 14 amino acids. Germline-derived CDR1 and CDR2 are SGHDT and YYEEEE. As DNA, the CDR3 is TGTGCCAGCAGCCTGGGGGAGGGGTACTACGAGCAGTACGTC. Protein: CASSLGEGYYEQYV.

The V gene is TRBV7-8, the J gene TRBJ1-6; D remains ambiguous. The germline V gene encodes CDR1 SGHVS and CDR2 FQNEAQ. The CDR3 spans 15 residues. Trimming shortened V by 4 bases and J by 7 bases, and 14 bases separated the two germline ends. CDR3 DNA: TGTGCCAGCAGCTCCGTGAATCTGGGCAATTCACCCCTCCACTTT. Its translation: CASSSVNLGNSPLHF.

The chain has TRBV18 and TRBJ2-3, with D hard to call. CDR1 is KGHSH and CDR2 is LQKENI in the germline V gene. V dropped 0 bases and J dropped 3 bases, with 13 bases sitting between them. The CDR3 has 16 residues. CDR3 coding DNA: TGTGCCAGCTCACCACCTACACTACTACTAACAGATACGCAGTATTTT. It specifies CASSPPTLLLTDTQYF.